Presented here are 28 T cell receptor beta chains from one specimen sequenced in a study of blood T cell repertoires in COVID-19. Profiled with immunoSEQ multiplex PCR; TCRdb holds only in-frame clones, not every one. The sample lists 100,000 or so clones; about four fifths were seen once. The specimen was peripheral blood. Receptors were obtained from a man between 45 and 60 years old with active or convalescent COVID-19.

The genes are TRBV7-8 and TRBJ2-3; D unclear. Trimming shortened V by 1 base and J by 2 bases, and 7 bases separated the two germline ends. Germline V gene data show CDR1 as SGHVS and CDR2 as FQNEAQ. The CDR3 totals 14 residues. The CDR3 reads CASSLGGFTDTQYF. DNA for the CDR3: TGTGCCAGCAGCTTAGGCGGCTTCACAGATACGCAGTATTTT.

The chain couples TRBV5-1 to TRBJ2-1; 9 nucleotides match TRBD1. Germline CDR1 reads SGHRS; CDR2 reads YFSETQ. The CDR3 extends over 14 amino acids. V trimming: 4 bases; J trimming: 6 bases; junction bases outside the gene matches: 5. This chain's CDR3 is CASSHGQGSNEQFF. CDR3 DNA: TGCGCCAGCAGCCATGGACAGGGGAGCAATGAGCAGTTCTTC.

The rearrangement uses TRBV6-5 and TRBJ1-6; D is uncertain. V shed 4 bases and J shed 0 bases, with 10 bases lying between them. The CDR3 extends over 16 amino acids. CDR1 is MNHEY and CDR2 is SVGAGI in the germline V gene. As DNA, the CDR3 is TGTGCCAGCAGTTTAAAAGGGAGCTCCTATAATTCACCCCTCCACTTT. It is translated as CASSLKGSSYNSPLHF.

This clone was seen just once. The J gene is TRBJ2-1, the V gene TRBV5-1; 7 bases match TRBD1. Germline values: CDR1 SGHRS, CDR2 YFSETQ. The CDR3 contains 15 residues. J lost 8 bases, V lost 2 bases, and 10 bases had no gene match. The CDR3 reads CASSFQGGQVDEQFF. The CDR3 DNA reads TGCGCCAGCAGCTTCCAGGGTGGACAGGTTGATGAGCAGTTCTTC.

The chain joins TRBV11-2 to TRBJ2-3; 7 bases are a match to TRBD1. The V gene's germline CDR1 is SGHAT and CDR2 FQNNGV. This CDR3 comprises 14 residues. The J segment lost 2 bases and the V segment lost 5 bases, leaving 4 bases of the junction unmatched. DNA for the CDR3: TGTGCCAGCAGCAGACAGGGAAACACAGATACGCAGTATTTT. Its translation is CASSRQGNTDTQYF. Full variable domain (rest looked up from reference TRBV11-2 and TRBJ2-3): EAGVAQSPRYKIIEKRQSVAFWCNPISGHATLYWYQQILGQGPKLLIQFQNNGVVDDSQLPKDRFSAERLKGVDSTLKIQPAKLEDSAVYLCASSRQGNTDTQYFGPGTRLTVL.

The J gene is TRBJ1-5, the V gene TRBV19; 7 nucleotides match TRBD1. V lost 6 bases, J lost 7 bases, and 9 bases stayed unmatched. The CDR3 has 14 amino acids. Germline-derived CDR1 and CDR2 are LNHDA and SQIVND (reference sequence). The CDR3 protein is CASRSSQGGQPQHF. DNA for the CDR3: TGTGCCAGTAGATCCTCTCAGGGGGGCCAGCCCCAGCATTTT. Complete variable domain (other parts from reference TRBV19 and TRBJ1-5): DGGITQSPKYLFRKEGQNVTLSCEQNLNHDAMYWYRQDPGQGLRLIYYSQIVNDFQKGDIAEGYSVSREKKESFPLTVTSAQKNPTAFYLCASRSSQGGQPQHFGDGTRLSIL.

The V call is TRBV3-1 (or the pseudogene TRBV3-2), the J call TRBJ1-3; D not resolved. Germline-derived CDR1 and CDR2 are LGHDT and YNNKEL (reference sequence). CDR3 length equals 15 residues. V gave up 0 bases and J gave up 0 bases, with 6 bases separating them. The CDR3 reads CASSQDTSSGNTIYF. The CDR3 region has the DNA TGTGCCAGCAGCCAAGATACTAGCTCTGGAAACACCATATATTTT.

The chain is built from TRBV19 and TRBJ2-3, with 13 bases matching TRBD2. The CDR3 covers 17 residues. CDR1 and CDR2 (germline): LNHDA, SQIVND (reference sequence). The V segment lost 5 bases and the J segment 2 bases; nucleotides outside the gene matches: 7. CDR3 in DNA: TGTGCCAGTAGTTCCCGGACTAGCGGGGGTTACACAGATACGCAGTATTTT. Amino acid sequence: CASSSRTSGGYTDTQYF. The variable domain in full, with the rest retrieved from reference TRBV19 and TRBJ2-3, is DGGITQSPKYLFRKEGQNVTLSCEQNLNHDAMYWYRQDPGQGLRLIYYSQIVNDFQKGDIAEGYSVSREKKESFPLTVTSAQKNPTAFYLCASSSRTSGGYTDTQYFGPGTRLTVL.

The CDR3 is CASSPRDRGNGYTF. For the CDR3, the DNA is TGTGCCAGCTCCCCCAGGGACAGGGGTAATGGCTACACCTTC. The chain recombines TRBV18 with TRBJ1-2, with 10 bases lining up with TRBD1. This CDR3 spans 14 amino acids. The V gene end was trimmed by 6 bases and the J gene end by 6 bases; junction bases not matched to a gene: 7. Germline V lookup: CDR1 KGHSH, CDR2 LQKENI.

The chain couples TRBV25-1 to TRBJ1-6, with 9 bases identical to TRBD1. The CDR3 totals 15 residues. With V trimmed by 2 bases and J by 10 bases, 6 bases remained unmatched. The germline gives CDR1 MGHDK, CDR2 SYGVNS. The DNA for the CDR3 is TGTGCCAGCAGTGAAGGGACAGGGATCAAATCACCCCTCCACTTT. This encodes CASSEGTGIKSPLHF.

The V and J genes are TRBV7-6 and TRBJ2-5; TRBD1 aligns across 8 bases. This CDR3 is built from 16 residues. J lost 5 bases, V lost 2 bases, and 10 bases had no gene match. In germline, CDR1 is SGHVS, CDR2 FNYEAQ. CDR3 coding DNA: TGTGCCAGCAGCTTATGGGACAGGAGGTTTCGGGAGACCCAGTACTTC. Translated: CASSLWDRRFRETQYF.

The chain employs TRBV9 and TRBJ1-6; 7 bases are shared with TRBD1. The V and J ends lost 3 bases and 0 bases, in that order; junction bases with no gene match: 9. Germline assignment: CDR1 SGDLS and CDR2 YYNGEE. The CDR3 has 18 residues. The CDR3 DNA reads TGTGCCAGCAGCGACGACAGGGCACACCCCTCCTATAATTCACCCCTCCACTTT. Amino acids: CASSDDRAHPSYNSPLHF.

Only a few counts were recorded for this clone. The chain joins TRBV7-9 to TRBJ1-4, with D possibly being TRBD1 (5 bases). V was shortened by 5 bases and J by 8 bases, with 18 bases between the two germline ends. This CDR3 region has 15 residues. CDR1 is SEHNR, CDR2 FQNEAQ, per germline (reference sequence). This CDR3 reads CASSVTAGLDEKLFF. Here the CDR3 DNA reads TGTGCCAGCAGCGTAACCGCAGGGTTAGACGAAAAACTGTTTTTT.

As DNA, the CDR3 is TGTGCCAGCTCATCGGGACTAGCGAACACAGATACGCAGTATTTT. It encodes CASSSGLANTDTQYF. The chain joins TRBV18 to TRBJ2-3; 10 bases agree with TRBD2. The trim removed 5 bases at V and 2 bases at J, leaving 4 bases unmatched. Per the germline V gene, CDR1 is KGHSH and CDR2 is LQKENI. This CDR3 comprises 15 residues.

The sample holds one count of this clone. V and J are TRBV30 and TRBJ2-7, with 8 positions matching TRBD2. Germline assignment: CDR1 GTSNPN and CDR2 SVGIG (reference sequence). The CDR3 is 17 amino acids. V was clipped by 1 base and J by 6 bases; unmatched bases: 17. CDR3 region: CAWSAGLLAERPSEQYF. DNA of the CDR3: TGTGCCTGGAGTGCCGGACTACTAGCGGAGAGACCTAGCGAGCAGTACTTC.

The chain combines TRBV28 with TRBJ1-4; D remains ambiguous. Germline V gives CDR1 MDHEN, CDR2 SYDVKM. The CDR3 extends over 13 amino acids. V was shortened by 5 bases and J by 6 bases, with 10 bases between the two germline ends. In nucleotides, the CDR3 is TGTGCCAGCAGTCTGGGCTTGGATGAAAAACTGTTTTTT. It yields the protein CASSLGLDEKLFF.

CDR3 sequence: CAISDTGQGAYNEQFF. The CDR3 coding sequence is TGTGCCATCAGTGATACTGGACAGGGGGCTTACAATGAGCAGTTCTTC. V gene TRBV10-3 combines with J gene TRBJ2-1, with 11 bases lining up with TRBD1. The germline CDR1 and CDR2 sequences are ENHRY and SYGVKD. The CDR3 has 16 residues. J gave up 4 bases and V 3 bases, and 5 bases lay outside the gene matches.

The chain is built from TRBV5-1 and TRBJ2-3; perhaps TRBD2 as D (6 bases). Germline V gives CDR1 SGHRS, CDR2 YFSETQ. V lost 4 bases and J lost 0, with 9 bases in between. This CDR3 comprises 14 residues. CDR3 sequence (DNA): TGCGCCAGCAGCCGGGACTCTAGCACAGATACGCAGTATTTT. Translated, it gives CASSRDSSTDTQYF.

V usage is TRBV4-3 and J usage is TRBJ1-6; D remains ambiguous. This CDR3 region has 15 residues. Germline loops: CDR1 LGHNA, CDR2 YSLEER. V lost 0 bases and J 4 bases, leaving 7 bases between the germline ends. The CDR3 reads CASSQEADYNSPLHF. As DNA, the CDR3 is TGCGCCAGCAGCCAAGAAGCTGATTATAATTCACCCCTCCACTTT.

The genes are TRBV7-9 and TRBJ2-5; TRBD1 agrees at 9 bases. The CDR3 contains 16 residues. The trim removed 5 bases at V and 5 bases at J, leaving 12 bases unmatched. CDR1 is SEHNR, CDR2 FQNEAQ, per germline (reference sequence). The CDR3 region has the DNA TGTGCCAGCAGCCGGGCCGGGACAGGGACGGGGGAGACCCAGTACTTC. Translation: CASSRAGTGTGETQYF.

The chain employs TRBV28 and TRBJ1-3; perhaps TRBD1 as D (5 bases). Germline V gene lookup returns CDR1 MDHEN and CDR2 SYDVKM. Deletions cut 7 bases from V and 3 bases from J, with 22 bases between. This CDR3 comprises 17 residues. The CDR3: CASTTDSQGWIGNTIYF. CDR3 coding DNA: TGTGCCAGCACTACTGACAGCCAAGGGTGGATTGGAAACACCATATATTTT.

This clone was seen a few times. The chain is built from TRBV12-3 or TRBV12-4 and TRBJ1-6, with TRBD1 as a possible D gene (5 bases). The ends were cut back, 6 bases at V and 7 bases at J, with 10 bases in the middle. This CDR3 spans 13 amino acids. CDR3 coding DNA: TGTGCCAGCAGGTGGACAACGAATTCACCCCTCCACTTT. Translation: CASRWTTNSPLHF.

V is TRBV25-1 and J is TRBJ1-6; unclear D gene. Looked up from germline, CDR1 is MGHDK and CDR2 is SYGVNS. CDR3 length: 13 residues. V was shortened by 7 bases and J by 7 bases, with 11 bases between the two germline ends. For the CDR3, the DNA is TGTGCCAGCAAAGCCGGGAAAAATTCACCCCTCCACTTT. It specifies CASKAGKNSPLHF.

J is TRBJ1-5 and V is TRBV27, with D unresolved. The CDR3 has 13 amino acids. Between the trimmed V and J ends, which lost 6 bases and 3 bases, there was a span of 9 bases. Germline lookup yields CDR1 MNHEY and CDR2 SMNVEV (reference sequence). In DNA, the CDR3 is TGTGCCAGCAGCAAATTTTTCAATCAGCCCCAGCATTTT. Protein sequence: CASSKFFNQPQHF.

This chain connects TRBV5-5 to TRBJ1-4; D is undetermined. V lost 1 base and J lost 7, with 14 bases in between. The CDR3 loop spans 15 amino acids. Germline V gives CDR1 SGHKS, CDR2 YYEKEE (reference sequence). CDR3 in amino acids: CASSLYGERGEKLFF. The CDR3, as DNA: TGTGCCAGCAGCTTGTACGGGGAGCGAGGTGAAAAACTGTTTTTT.

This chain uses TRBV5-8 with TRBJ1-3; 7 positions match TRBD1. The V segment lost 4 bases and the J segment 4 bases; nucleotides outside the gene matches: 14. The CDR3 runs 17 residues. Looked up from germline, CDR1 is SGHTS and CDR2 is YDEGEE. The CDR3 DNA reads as TGTGCCAGCAGCAGCCCACCGGGACAGTCGACGGGAAACACCATATATTTT. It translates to CASSSPPGQSTGNTIYF.

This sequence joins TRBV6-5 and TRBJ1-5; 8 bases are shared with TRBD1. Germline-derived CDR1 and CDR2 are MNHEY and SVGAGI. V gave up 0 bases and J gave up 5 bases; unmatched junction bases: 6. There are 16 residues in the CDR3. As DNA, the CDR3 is TGTGCCAGCAGTTACTCAGCCATGACAGGGGATCAGCCCCAGCATTTT. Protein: CASSYSAMTGDQPQHF.

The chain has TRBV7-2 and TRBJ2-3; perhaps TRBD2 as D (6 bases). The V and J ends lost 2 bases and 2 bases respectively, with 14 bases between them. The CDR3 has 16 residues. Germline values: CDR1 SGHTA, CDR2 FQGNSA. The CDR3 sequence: CASSLNARGNTDTQYF. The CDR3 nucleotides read TGTGCCAGCAGCTTAAATGCGCGGGGCAACACAGATACGCAGTATTTT. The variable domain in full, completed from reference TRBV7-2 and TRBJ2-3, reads GAGVSQSPSNKVTEKGKDVELRCDPISGHTALYWYRQSLGQGLEFLIYFQGNSAPDKSGLPSDRFSAERTGGSVSTLTIQRTQQEDSAVYLCASSLNARGNTDTQYFGPGTRLTVL.